This is a list of T cell receptor beta chains from one sample in a study of OX40 agonist ivuxolimab in advanced cancers. Using immunoSEQ multiplex PCR, the repertoire was profiled, and TCRdb retains in-frame clones only, with some absent. The sample holds approximately 86,000 clones, roughly 86% seen once. The sequencing here drew on CD4+ or CD8+ T cells sorted from blood, taken in a trial of the OX40 agonist ivuxolimab. Receptors were obtained from an adult with an advanced solid tumor such as melanoma, head and neck, liver or kidney cancer. The CDR3 runs from the conserved cysteine through the conserved F or W. A D gene is named only where the DNA matches it firmly. The listing skips clone size in some rows; elsewhere it reads once, few, many or a size class.

d_call: -; j_call: TRBJ1-5; v_call: TRBV2; clone_size: once; cdr3_aa: CASTLQGSSNQPQHF; cdr3_nt: TGTGCCAGCACCCTACAAGGATCTAGCAATCAGCCCCAGCATTTT
d_call: TRBD1; j_call: TRBJ2-7; v_call: TRBV27; clone_size: -; cdr3_aa: CASSPDRERVSYEQYF; cdr3_nt: TGTGCCAGCAGTCCAGACAGGGAAAGAGTGAGCTACGAGCAGTACTTC
d_call: -; j_call: TRBJ2-5; v_call: TRBV19; clone_size: once; cdr3_aa: CASRQGGGETQYF; cdr3_nt: TGTGCCAGTAGACAAGGGGGTGGGGAGACCCAGTACTTC
d_call: -; j_call: TRBJ1-2; v_call: TRBV7-2; clone_size: once; cdr3_aa: CASSLSGPLLVNGYTF; cdr3_nt: TGTGCCAGCAGCCTCTCCGGGCCGCTTTTAGTCAATGGCTACACCTTC
d_call: -; j_call: TRBJ2-7; v_call: TRBV7-2; clone_size: -; cdr3_aa: CASKKGLATYEQYF; cdr3_nt: TGTGCCAGCAAAAAAGGCCTTGCCACCTACGAGCAGTACTTC
d_call: -; j_call: TRBJ2-7; v_call: TRBV10-3; clone_size: -; cdr3_aa: CAISDPGHFSYEQYF; cdr3_nt: TGTGCCATCAGTGATCCGGGACACTTCTCCTACGAGCAGTACTTC
d_call: -; j_call: TRBJ1-1; v_call: TRBV19; clone_size: -; cdr3_aa: CASSYGGHNMNTEAFF; cdr3_nt: TGTGCCAGTTCTTACGGGGGACACAACATGAACACTGAAGCTTTCTTT
d_call: -; j_call: TRBJ2-2; v_call: TRBV6-6; clone_size: -; cdr3_aa: CASSLRDILNTGELFF; cdr3_nt: TGTGCCAGCAGTCTCCGGGACATCTTGAACACCGGGGAGCTGTTTTTT
d_call: -; j_call: TRBJ2-6; v_call: TRBV9; clone_size: -; cdr3_aa: CASSRMQGSGANVLTF; cdr3_nt: TGTGCCAGCAGCCGTATGCAGGGGTCCGGGGCCAACGTCCTGACTTTC
d_call: -; j_call: TRBJ2-1; v_call: TRBV6-1; clone_size: few; cdr3_aa: CASSVSGAGSTYNEQFF; cdr3_nt: TGTGCCAGCAGTGTTAGTGGGGCAGGTTCCACCTACAATGAGCAGTTCTTC
d_call: -; j_call: TRBJ1-3; v_call: TRBV7-9; clone_size: -; cdr3_aa: CASSFLISGNTIYF; cdr3_nt: TGTGCCAGCAGCTTTTTGATCTCTGGAAACACCATATATTTT
d_call: TRBD1; j_call: TRBJ2-5; v_call: TRBV7-6; clone_size: -; cdr3_aa: CASSYRDRATEETQYF; cdr3_nt: TGTGCCAGCAGCTACCGGGACAGGGCGACCGAGGAGACCCAGTACTTC
d_call: -; j_call: TRBJ2-3; v_call: TRBV9; clone_size: -; cdr3_aa: CASREGGGTDTQYF; cdr3_nt: TGTGCCAGCAGAGAGGGGGGAGGCACAGATACGCAGTATTTT
d_call: -; j_call: TRBJ1-2; v_call: TRBV7-2; clone_size: -; cdr3_aa: CASSSARGGYTF; cdr3_nt: TGTGCCAGCAGCTCCGCCCGAGGTGGCTACACCTTC
d_call: TRBD1; j_call: TRBJ2-1; v_call: TRBV5-4; clone_size: -; cdr3_aa: CASSRTGRATYNEQFF; cdr3_nt: TGTGCCAGCAGCCGGACAGGTCGAGCCACCTACAATGAGCAGTTCTTC
d_call: -; j_call: TRBJ2-3; v_call: TRBV27; clone_size: once; cdr3_aa: CASSLSWQGKDTQYF; cdr3_nt: TGTGCCAGCAGTTTATCGTGGCAGGGTAAAGATACGCAGTATTTT
d_call: -; j_call: TRBJ2-5; v_call: TRBV7-3; clone_size: -; cdr3_aa: CASSSATFFGTNQETQYF; cdr3_nt: TGTGCCAGCAGTTCCGCTACGTTTTTCGGGACCAACCAAGAGACCCAGTACTTC
d_call: -; j_call: TRBJ2-7; v_call: TRBV11-3; clone_size: few; cdr3_aa: CASSSRAWSSYEQYF; cdr3_nt: TGTGCCAGCAGCTCGCGGGCTTGGAGCTCCTACGAGCAGTACTTC
d_call: -; j_call: TRBJ2-7; v_call: TRBV7-8; clone_size: -; cdr3_aa: CASSLESGSYEQYF; cdr3_nt: TGTGCCAGCAGCCTTGAGTCGGGGTCCTACGAGCAGTACTTC
d_call: -; j_call: TRBJ1-1; v_call: TRBV6-5; clone_size: -; cdr3_aa: CASRDSSLGGTEAFF; cdr3_nt: TGTGCCAGCAGGGACAGCTCTTTAGGAGGCACTGAAGCTTTCTTT
d_call: TRBD1; j_call: TRBJ2-7; v_call: TRBV7-9; clone_size: once; cdr3_aa: CASSKGQGSYEQYF; cdr3_nt: TGTGCCAGCAGCAAAGGACAGGGGTCCTACGAGCAGTACTTC
d_call: -; j_call: TRBJ2-2; v_call: TRBV5-5; clone_size: -; cdr3_aa: CASSFEGSIPGELFF; cdr3_nt: TGTGCCAGCAGCTTTGAAGGGTCAATACCCGGGGAGCTGTTTTTT
d_call: -; j_call: TRBJ2-1; v_call: TRBV4-1; clone_size: -; cdr3_aa: CASSPRGSSEQFF; cdr3_nt: TGCGCCAGCAGCCCCCGGGGGAGTAGTGAGCAGTTCTTC
d_call: -; j_call: TRBJ2-7; v_call: TRBV29-1; clone_size: -; cdr3_aa: CSVNQGYEQYF; cdr3_nt: TGCAGCGTAAACCAGGGGTACGAGCAGTACTTC
d_call: -; j_call: TRBJ2-5; v_call: TRBV7-9; clone_size: once; cdr3_aa: CASSAQETQYF; cdr3_nt: TGTGCCAGCAGCGCCCAAGAGACCCAGTACTTC
d_call: TRBD1; j_call: TRBJ1-1; v_call: TRBV7-8; clone_size: -; cdr3_aa: CASSVNRGTEAFF; cdr3_nt: TGTGCCAGCAGCGTCAACAGGGGAACTGAAGCTTTCTTT
d_call: -; j_call: TRBJ1-2; v_call: TRBV5-1; clone_size: -; cdr3_aa: CASSLDRGENYGYTF; cdr3_nt: TGCGCCAGCAGCTTGGATCGCGGGGAGAACTATGGCTACACCTTC